This TCR beta chain was found in a study of PD-1 blockade in classical Hodgkin lymphoma. As for the study in general: Every 2 weeks, patients got 3 mg/kg intravenous nivolumab. Study conclusions and caveats: Reports described newly diagnosed patients as having lower baseline TCR diversity than healthy donors. While CD8+ TCR diversity did not rise significantly by C4D1, CD4+ TCR diversity did.

This table comes from immunoSEQ multiplex PCR, and its TCRdb copy is limited to in-frame clones, with some not included. The sample records 60,000 to 65,000 clones, approximately 89% being singletons. Comments on this clone: Its target is not known.

Each patient experienced a relapse that followed autologous stem cell transplantation, and brentuximab vedotin exposure varied. Classifying best responses yielded complete response, partial response or progressive disease. The source is a human donor with classical Hodgkin lymphoma. Sequenced here: peripheral blood mononuclear cells (PBMCs), sampled at baseline.

DNA for the CDR3: TGTGCCACAGAGGATAGCGGGGGAACAGATACGCAGTATTTT. It yields the protein CATEDSGGTDTQYF. The chain employs TRBV10-3 and TRBJ2-3; 9 bases align to TRBD2. V lost 10 bases, J lost 3 bases, and 8 bases stayed unmatched. The CDR3 covers 14 residues. From germline, CDR1 is ENHRY and CDR2 SYGVKD.